Listed below are T cell receptor beta chains from one sample, sequenced in a study of monozygotic twins with inflammatory bowel disease. TCRdb re-called the 5' RACE reads and shows each CDR3 protein once, DNA omitted. This repertoire includes around 190,000 distinct CDR3 sequences. The sequencing sample was made of blood. The receptors stem from a human donor with ulcerative colitis or Crohn's disease, or a healthy co-twin of an affected twin (not recorded which). CDR3s include the opening cysteine and the closing phenylalanine or tryptophan.

j_call,cdr3_length,v_call,cdr3_aa
TRBJ2-7,16,TRBV15,CATSTTSGYEPYEQYF
TRBJ2-7,15,TRBV6-1,CASSSRDRASYEQYF
TRBJ2-3,19,TRBV2,CASSRPRDRGRLYTDTQYF
TRBJ1-2,14,TRBV5-1,CASSSQGASYGYTF
TRBJ2-2,16,TRBV3-1,CASSQPTGKNTGELFF
TRBJ2-4,11,TRBV2,CATYRGNIQYF
TRBJ2-1,15,TRBV5-4,CASSLGLNALDEQFF
TRBJ1-6,15,TRBV2,CASNERAGSNSPLHF
TRBJ1-6,15,TRBV3-1,CASSQGRGHPSPLHF
TRBJ2-2,14,TRBV7-9,CASWGLANTGELFF
TRBJ1-5,14,TRBV20-1,CSAPDSRSDQPQHF
TRBJ2-3,15,TRBV7-9,CASTHLAGNTDTQYF
TRBJ1-2,12,TRBV5-1,CASSSTGQGYTF
TRBJ1-5,13,TRBV12-3/TRBV12-4,CASRGRLRQPQHF
TRBJ1-2,15,TRBV6-1,CASSEVLTPGSGYTF
TRBJ2-3,16,TRBV9,CASSVGLAGELDTQYF
TRBJ2-7,14,TRBV18,CASSPETAPNEQYF
TRBJ2-7,14,TRBV27,CASSFVVVIYEQYF
TRBJ1-5,15,TRBV12-3/TRBV12-4,CASSFSGESNQPQHF
TRBJ2-7,15,TRBV18,CASSPPNGNNYEQYF
TRBJ1-1,14,TRBV14,CASSQDWPPQGAFF
TRBJ2-5,13,TRBV7-8,CASSGPFQETQYF
TRBJ1-2,16,TRBV20-1,CSARPAGQGGNYGYTF
TRBJ1-5,15,TRBV7-2,CASSLGRWGNQPQHF
TRBJ1-2,15,TRBV9,CASSARGLGNYGYTF
TRBJ1-2,12,TRBV28,CASSLSGYGYTF
TRBJ1-4,14,TRBV3-1,CASSHRGADEKLFF
TRBJ1-1,15,TRBV5-1,CASSLRQGIYTEAFF
TRBJ1-5,17,TRBV6-1,CASSRGGTTQSNQPQHF
TRBJ2-7,15,TRBV5-1,CASSLGGQASYEQYF
TRBJ2-1,18,TRBV5-1,CASSLSLLRGRSYNEQFF
TRBJ1-6,13,TRBV12-3/TRBV12-4,CASSLEYNSPLHF
TRBJ1-1,12,TRBV7-9,CASSLRPLEAFF
TRBJ2-7,14,TRBV5-1,CASSLASASYEQYF
TRBJ1-1,14,TRBV5-1,CASSYTGTTAEAFF
TRBJ1-1,14,TRBV6-1,CASTRDRAYTEAFF
TRBJ1-2,12,TRBV20-1,CSARDLAYGYTF
TRBJ2-5,13,TRBV27,CASSFGRQETQYF
TRBJ2-3,15,TRBV5-1,CASSVERGGLDTQYF
TRBJ2-7,14,TRBV6-1,CASSAVFLAYEQYF
TRBJ1-2,16,TRBV5-1,CASSLGGQPGDYGYTF
TRBJ1-2,16,TRBV9,CASSAKNRAANYGYTF
TRBJ2-5,13,TRBV5-4,CASSLESGETQYF
TRBJ1-2,12,TRBV20-1,CSASRGKGGYTF